Sequencing of this T cell receptor beta chain was carried out in a study of tumor-infiltrating lymphocytes in oesophageal squamous cell carcinoma. The CDR3 runs 13 residues. The germline V gene has CDR1 MDHEN and CDR2 SYDVKM. Trimming removed 3 bases at V and 8 bases at J, with 13 bases between. TCRdb reanalysed the PCR reads using MiXCR and keeps one entry per CDR3 protein. The sample lists just over 8,500 distinct CDR3 sequences; 55% to 80% were seen once. This TCR came from a female donor with esophageal squamous cell carcinoma. V usage is TRBV28 and J usage is TRBJ1-2; D gene ambiguous. The sample was esophageal tumor tissue. CDR3 region: CASSFMSGQGYTF. CDR3 DNA: TGTGCCAGCAGTTTTATGTCTGGTCAAGGCTACACCTTC.